Listed below are T cell receptor beta chains from one sample, sequenced in a study of cytomegalovirus exposure and HLA in healthy donors. The repertoire was sequenced with immunoSEQ multiplex PCR; TCRdb's copy has only in-frame clones and lacks some. The profile covers 200,000 to 250,000 clones, with roughly 80% appearing a single time and 1.5% to 2% taken by the ten largest. The sequenced sample consisted of PBMCs. The receptors stem from a man in his fifties in good health and CMV-seronegative. Each CDR3 is given with its conserved first and last residue. D genes are given only for firm matches. The listing skips clone size in some rows; elsewhere it reads once, few, many or a size class.

cdr3_nt,cdr3_aa,v_call,d_call,clone_size,j_call
TGTGCTAGTGGCCATGGAGCAGCCGAGCAGTACTTC,CASGHGAAEQYF,TRBV12-5,-,-,TRBJ2-7
TGCGCCAGCAGCCAAGAACAGGGGTATAGCAATCAGCCCCAGCATTTT,CASSQEQGYSNQPQHF,TRBV4-1,TRBD1,-,TRBJ1-5
TGTGCCAGCAGTCCCTGGGACAGTAATTCACCCCTCCACTTT,CASSPWDSNSPLHF,TRBV27,TRBD1,-,TRBJ1-6
TGTGCCAGCAGTGCCACGGGACAGGGGGTCACAGCCAACGTCCTGACTTTC,CASSATGQGVTANVLTF,TRBV6-1,TRBD1,-,TRBJ2-6
TGCGCCAGCAGCCAAGTTAGTAGTGCAGGGGTCTACACCGGGGAGCTGTTTTTT,CASSQVSSAGVYTGELFF,TRBV4-1,-,-,TRBJ2-2
TGTGCCAGCACTTCCCGGGGGGGGACAGATACGCAGTATTTT,CASTSRGGTDTQYF,TRBV27,TRBD2,-,TRBJ2-3
TGTGCCAGCAGTTTAGGCGTGGACAGGGACACCATATATTTT,CASSLGVDRDTIYF,TRBV27,TRBD1,-,TRBJ1-3
TGTGCCAGCAGGGAGGACAGGGGAAACGAAAAACTGTTTTTT,CASREDRGNEKLFF,TRBV2,TRBD1,few,TRBJ1-4
TGTGCCAGCAGTGGACAGGTGAACACTGAAGCTTTCTTT,CASSGQVNTEAFF,TRBV6-5,TRBD1,-,TRBJ1-1
TGTGCCAGCAGCCGGGACAGCCCTAGCACAGATACGCAGTATTTT,CASSRDSPSTDTQYF,TRBV7-9,TRBD1,-,TRBJ2-3
TGTGCCTCCAAGGGGGGGCTGGGTCAGCCCCAGCATTTT,CASKGGLGQPQHF,TRBV28,-,-,TRBJ1-5
TGTGCCCGTGTTGGGGTACTAGCCAAAAACACTCAGTACTTC,CARVGVLAKNTQYF,TRBV19,-,-,TRBJ2-4
TGTGCCAGCAGTTTACCCCTGACTAGCGGGAGAAAGAATGAGCAGTTCTTC,CASSLPLTSGRKNEQFF,TRBV27,TRBD2,-,TRBJ2-1
TGTGCCAGCAGCTTGGAGGCGGGCCTAGAAAAACTGTTTTTT,CASSLEAGLEKLFF,TRBV5-6,-,-,TRBJ1-4
TGTGCCAGCATGGCGGTCTATGGCTACACCTTC,CASMAVYGYTF,TRBV28,-,-,TRBJ1-2
TGTGCCAGCAGCTGGGGACTAGGGGTAGACAATGAGCAGTTCTTC,CASSWGLGVDNEQFF,TRBV5-5,TRBD2,-,TRBJ2-1
TGTGCCAGCTCACCACAGAACGCCCTGCCAGTCCATCTCTACGAGCAGTACTTC,CASSPQNALPVHLYEQYF,TRBV18,-,-,TRBJ2-7
TGTGCCTGGAGACGTAGCGGGAGGGCTGCCTACAATGAGCAGTTCTTC,CAWRRSGRAAYNEQFF,TRBV30,TRBD2,-,TRBJ2-1
TGTGCCAGCAGCGCCGGAGCAGGGCTCTACGAGCAGTACTTC,CASSAGAGLYEQYF,TRBV9,-,-,TRBJ2-7
TGTGCCAGCTTACAGACGCTTCAAACTAACTATGGCTACACCTTC,CASLQTLQTNYGYTF,TRBV6-1,-,few,TRBJ1-2
TGTGCCTGGAGTGTCAGGTCTTCCTCCGACTACACCTTC,CAWSVRSSSDYTF,TRBV30,-,-,TRBJ1-2
TGTGCCAGCAGCGGTTACAGGGCTGACGAGCAGTACTTC,CASSGYRADEQYF,TRBV7-9,-,-,TRBJ2-7
TGCGCCAGCAGCTTGGACTATTCGGGGGCCGGGGAGCTGTTTTTT,CASSLDYSGAGELFF,TRBV5-1,-,-,TRBJ2-2
TGTGCCAGCAGTTACTCGCGGACTAGCGGGAGACATGAGCAGTTCTTC,CASSYSRTSGRHEQFF,TRBV6-6,TRBD2,-,TRBJ2-1
TGTGCCAGCAGCCAAAGCCTAGCGGGAGTAGAGACCCAGTACTTC,CASSQSLAGVETQYF,TRBV4-2,TRBD2,once,TRBJ2-5
TGTGCCAGCAGTTTGCCGTTAGGGGCCGCTGAAGCTTTCTTT,CASSLPLGAAEAFF,TRBV28,-,few,TRBJ1-1
TGTGCCAGCAGCTTGGCCATGGAGCAAGAGACCCAGTACTTC,CASSLAMEQETQYF,TRBV5-4,-,-,TRBJ2-5
TGTGCCAGCAGCTTAGACCGCAGGGGCGACTACGAGCAGTACTTC,CASSLDRRGDYEQYF,TRBV7-9,-,-,TRBJ2-7
TGCGCCAGCAGCGGGGGGACAGGGAGCTCCTACAATGAGCAGTTCTTC,CASSGGTGSSYNEQFF,TRBV5-1,TRBD1,-,TRBJ2-1
TGCGCCAGCAGCTTGGCCGGGCAGGGCGTCGCAGATACGCAGTATTTT,CASSLAGQGVADTQYF,TRBV5-1,-,-,TRBJ2-3
TGTGCCAGCAGCGGGACTAGAACAGATACGCAGTATTTT,CASSGTRTDTQYF,TRBV11-2,TRBD2,-,TRBJ2-3
TGCGCCAGCAGCTTGGATGGGACACCCGCGGGCGCTGAAGCTTTCTTT,CASSLDGTPAGAEAFF,TRBV5-1,-,few,TRBJ1-1
TGTACCAGTAGTATTGGGCCGCAAGTCCAGCCCCAGCATTTT,CTSSIGPQVQPQHF,TRBV19,-,-,TRBJ1-5
TGTGCCAGCAGCTCGGAGGGCAACTCCTACAATGAGCAGTTCTTC,CASSSEGNSYNEQFF,TRBV27,-,-,TRBJ2-1
TGTGCCAGTAGTATCACTAGCCTGGAGTCTGATACGCAGTATTTT,CASSITSLESDTQYF,TRBV19,-,few,TRBJ2-3
TGTGCCATCAGTGTCTTGGGGAGCGGCACTGAAGCTTTCTTT,CAISVLGSGTEAFF,TRBV10-3,-,-,TRBJ1-1
TGTGCCAGCAGCTCCGGGACAGGTTTGACAGAGACCCAGTACTTC,CASSSGTGLTETQYF,TRBV5-8,TRBD1,-,TRBJ2-5
TGTGCTAGTGGTCAGACAGGGAGTACGGGGGAGCTGTTTTTT,CASGQTGSTGELFF,TRBV12-5,TRBD1,-,TRBJ2-2
TGTGCCAGCTCACTAGAAATGACAGGGAACTCTGGAAACACCATATATTTT,CASSLEMTGNSGNTIYF,TRBV18,TRBD1,-,TRBJ1-3
TGTGCCAGCAGCTTGGTTACATCTAGCACAGATACGCAGTATTTT,CASSLVTSSTDTQYF,TRBV5-6,-,-,TRBJ2-3
TGTGCCAGCAGTTTTACCACGGGCTATGGCTACACCTTC,CASSFTTGYGYTF,TRBV6-5,-,-,TRBJ1-2
TGTGCCAGCAGGGTTCTAGCGGAGTACGAGCAGTACTTC,CASRVLAEYEQYF,TRBV7-9,TRBD2,few,TRBJ2-7
TGTGCCAGCAGCTCGAGGACAGGGGTGTTCTATGGCTACACCTTC,CASSSRTGVFYGYTF,TRBV5-4,TRBD1,-,TRBJ1-2
TGTGCCAGCAGCTTAAACAGGGGAGAGACCCAGTACTTC,CASSLNRGETQYF,TRBV7-3,TRBD1,-,TRBJ2-5
TGTGCCAGCAGCATAGGGGGCTCCTACGAGCAGTACTTC,CASSIGGSYEQYF,TRBV28,-,-,TRBJ2-7
TGTGCCTGGAGTTACAGTGACTATGGCTACACCTTC,CAWSYSDYGYTF,TRBV30,-,-,TRBJ1-2
TGTGCCTGGAGTGTACCTGGGACTGGCACTGAAGCTTTCTTT,CAWSVPGTGTEAFF,TRBV30,-,-,TRBJ1-1
TGTGCCAGCAGTTCGCTGCTGTCGGGCGGGAGGGGAAAAAACTCGATTAACACAGATACGCAGTATTTT,CASSSLLSGGRGKNSINTDTQYF,TRBV27,TRBD2,-,TRBJ2-3
TGTGCCAGTTTACTAGCGGGAGTTGGGGAAGAGACCCAGTACTTC,CASLLAGVGEETQYF,TRBV28,TRBD2,-,TRBJ2-5
TGTGCCAGCAGTTTCGCTAGCGGGAGCGATACGCAGTATTTT,CASSFASGSDTQYF,TRBV28,TRBD2,-,TRBJ2-3
TGTGCCAGCAGCCACTCGACAGGGGCGAGGTCTGGGGCCAACGTCCTGACTTTC,CASSHSTGARSGANVLTF,TRBV7-9,TRBD1,few,TRBJ2-6
TGTGCCAGCAGATTGACAGGGGTGAACGAGCAGTACTTC,CASRLTGVNEQYF,TRBV28,TRBD1,-,TRBJ2-7
TGCGCCAGCAGCGTCCTAGCGGAGAGCTCCTACGAGCAGTACTTC,CASSVLAESSYEQYF,TRBV5-1,TRBD2,-,TRBJ2-7
TGTGCCAGCAGTTTTAGGGGCACCGGGGAGCTGTTTTTT,CASSFRGTGELFF,TRBV27,-,-,TRBJ2-2